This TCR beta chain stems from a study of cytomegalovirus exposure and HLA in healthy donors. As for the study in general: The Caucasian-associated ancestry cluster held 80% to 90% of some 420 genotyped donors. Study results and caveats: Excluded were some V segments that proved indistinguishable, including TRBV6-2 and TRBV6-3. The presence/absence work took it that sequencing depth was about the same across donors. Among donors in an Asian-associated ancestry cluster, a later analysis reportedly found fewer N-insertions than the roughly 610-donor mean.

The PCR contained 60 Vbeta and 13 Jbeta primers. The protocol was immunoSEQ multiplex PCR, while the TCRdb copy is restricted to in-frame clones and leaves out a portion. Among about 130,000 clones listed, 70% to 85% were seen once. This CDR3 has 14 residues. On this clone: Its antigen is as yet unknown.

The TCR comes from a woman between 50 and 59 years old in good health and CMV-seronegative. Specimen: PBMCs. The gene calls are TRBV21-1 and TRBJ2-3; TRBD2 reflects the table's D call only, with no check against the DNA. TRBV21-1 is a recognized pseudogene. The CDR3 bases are TGTGCCAGCAGCGAACGCGGATTCACAGATACGCAGTATTTT. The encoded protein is CASSERGFTDTQYF.